This paragraph reports one T cell receptor beta chain. Unsorted samples used tens of millions of PBMCs for genomic DNA. CDR3 size: 16 residues. The V gene end was trimmed by 2 bases and the J gene end by 4 bases; junction bases not matched to a gene: 4. Germline V gene lookup returns CDR1 MNHEY and CDR2 SVGAGI. Among the unsorted PBMC samples, replicate PCRs used about 280 ng DNA, 25,000 to 35,000 T cell genomes. Clones were sequenced by immunoSEQ multiplex PCR, and TCRdb holds only the in-frame ones, with some missing. Found here are some 490,000 clones, around 73% of them singletons; the top ten hold more than 10%. This sample is part of a study of shared clonotypes between healthy human individuals. Study details: Those who served as donors were a couple of women and three men between the ages of 18 and 49.

The clonotype was recovered from a woman in her thirties or forties in good health. Some clones in this sample may be carry-over from other donors' samples. V usage is TRBV6-5 and J usage is TRBJ2-2, with 10 bases lining up with TRBD2. Sequencing input: PBMCs. CDR3: CASSYDLAGATGELFF. In nucleotides, the CDR3 is TGTGCCAGCAGTTACGATCTAGCGGGAGCCACCGGGGAGCTGTTTTTT.